This T cell receptor (beta chain) was found in a study of blood T cell repertoires in COVID-19. In the study overall: The United States, Italy and Spain provided the acute and convalescent COVID-19 samples. In each case, the material was cDNA or gDNA derived from T cells, B-cell-depleted T cells, or PBMCs.

Trimming cost V 4 bases and J 1 base; bases outside gene matches: 4. This CDR3 comprises 14 residues. CDR1 LGHDT and CDR2 YNNKEL come from the germline V gene (reference sequence). Original processing notes: Cell counts per sample came from amplifying reference gene primers. Profiling relied on immunoSEQ multiplex PCR, and the TCRdb table lists in-frame clones only, not all of them. V, J and clone size are those of that table, while D and trimming were read from the DNA. This sample has roughly 250,000 clones, with roughly 83% found just once. The chain has TRBV3-1 (or the pseudogene TRBV3-2) and TRBJ2-7; the match to TRBD1 covers 7 bases. The clonotype was recovered from a woman of 80 years or more with acute or convalescent COVID-19. The sequencing sample was made of peripheral blood. The chain's CDR3 is CASSRGQSSYEQYF. DNA for the CDR3: TGTGCCAGCAGCCGGGGACAGTCTTCCTACGAGCAGTACTTC.